Listed here is a single T cell receptor beta chain. Trimming took 3 bases from V and 7 from J; bases not matched to a gene: 7. The CDR3 has 14 amino acids. Germline CDR1 is SEHNR and CDR2 is FQNEAQ (reference sequence). Original processing notes: From reference gene primer amplification, estimates of nucleated cell counts were derived. The protocol was immunoSEQ multiplex PCR, while the TCRdb copy is restricted to in-frame clones and leaves out a portion. V and J calls and clone size are as listed in that table; D and trimming were resolved from the DNA. The repertoire has 80,000 or so clones, around nine tenths of them found once; the top ten carry roughly 2%. This sample was taken from a study of blood T cell repertoires in COVID-19. Background on the study: Sites across the United States, Italy and Spain contributed samples from acute and convalescent COVID-19.

The clonotype originates from a woman aged 60-75 years with acute or convalescent COVID-19. Sequencing was performed on peripheral blood. This chain uses TRBV7-9 with TRBJ1-1; 8 bases agree with TRBD1. CDR3 protein: CASSFRGQGGEAFF. CDR3 DNA: TGTGCCAGCAGCTTCAGGGGGCAGGGAGGTGAAGCTTTCTTT.